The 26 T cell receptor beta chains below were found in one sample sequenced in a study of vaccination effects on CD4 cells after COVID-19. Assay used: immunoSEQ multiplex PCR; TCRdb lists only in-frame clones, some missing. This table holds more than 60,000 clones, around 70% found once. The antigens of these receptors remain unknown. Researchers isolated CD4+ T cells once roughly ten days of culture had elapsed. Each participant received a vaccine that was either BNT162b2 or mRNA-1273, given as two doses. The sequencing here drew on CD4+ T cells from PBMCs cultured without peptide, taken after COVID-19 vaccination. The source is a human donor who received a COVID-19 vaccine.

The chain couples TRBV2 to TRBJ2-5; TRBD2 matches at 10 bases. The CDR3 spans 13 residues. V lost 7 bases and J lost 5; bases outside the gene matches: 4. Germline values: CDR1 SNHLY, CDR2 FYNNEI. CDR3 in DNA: TGTGCCAGCAAGCGGGGGGGTGGGGAGACCCAGTACTTC. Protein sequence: CASKRGGGETQYF. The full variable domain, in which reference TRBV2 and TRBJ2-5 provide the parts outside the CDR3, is EPEVTQTPSHQVTQMGQEVILRCVPISNHLYFYWYRQILGQKVEFLVSFYNNEISEKSEIFDDQFSVERPDGSNFTLKIRSTKLEDSAMYFCASKRGGGETQYFGPGTRLLVL.

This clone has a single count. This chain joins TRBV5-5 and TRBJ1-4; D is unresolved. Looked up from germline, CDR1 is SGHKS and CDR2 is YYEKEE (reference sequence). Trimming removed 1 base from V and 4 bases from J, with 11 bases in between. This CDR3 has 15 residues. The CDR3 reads CASSLSPGVNEKLFF. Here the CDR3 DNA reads TGTGCCAGCAGCTTGTCGCCCGGGGTTAATGAAAAACTGTTTTTT.

The CDR3 DNA sequence: TGCGCCAGCAGCCAACCGGACAGGGCCGGGGCCAACGTCCTGACTTTC. Its translation: CASSQPDRAGANVLTF. The rearrangement joins TRBV4-1 to TRBJ2-6; 8 nucleotides align to TRBD1. The CDR3 loop spans 16 amino acids. Germline CDR1 reads MGHRA; CDR2 reads YSYEKL. After removal of 2 bases from V and 4 bases from J, the junction contained 4 bases not matched to a gene.

CDR3 loop: CSVLTGVAKNIQYF. The CDR3, as DNA: TGCAGCGTACTTACAGGGGTAGCCAAAAACATTCAGTACTTC. This sequence joins TRBV29-1 and TRBJ2-4; the match to TRBD1 covers 7 bases. Germline CDR1 reads SQVTM; CDR2 reads ANQGSEA. The CDR3 extends over 14 amino acids. V shed 6 bases and J 0 bases; nucleotides not matched to a gene: 5.

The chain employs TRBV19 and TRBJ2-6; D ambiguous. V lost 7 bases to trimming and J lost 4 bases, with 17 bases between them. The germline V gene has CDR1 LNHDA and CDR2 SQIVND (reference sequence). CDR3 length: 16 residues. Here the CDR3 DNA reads TGTGCCAGTACCCCTTTGGGAACTACCGGGGCCAACGTCCTGACTTTC. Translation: CASTPLGTTGANVLTF.

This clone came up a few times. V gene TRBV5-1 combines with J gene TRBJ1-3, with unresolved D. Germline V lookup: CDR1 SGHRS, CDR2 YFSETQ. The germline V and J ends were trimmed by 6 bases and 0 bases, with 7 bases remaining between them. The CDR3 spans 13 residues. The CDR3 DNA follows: TGCGCCAGCAAAGAGGCCTCTGGAAACACCATATATTTT. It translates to CASKEASGNTIYF.

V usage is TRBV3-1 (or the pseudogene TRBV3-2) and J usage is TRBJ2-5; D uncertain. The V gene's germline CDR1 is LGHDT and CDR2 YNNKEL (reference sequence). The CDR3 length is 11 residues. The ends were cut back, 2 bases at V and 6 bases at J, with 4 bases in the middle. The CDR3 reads CASSQRKTQYF. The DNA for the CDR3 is TGTGCCAGCAGCCAACGGAAGACCCAGTACTTC.

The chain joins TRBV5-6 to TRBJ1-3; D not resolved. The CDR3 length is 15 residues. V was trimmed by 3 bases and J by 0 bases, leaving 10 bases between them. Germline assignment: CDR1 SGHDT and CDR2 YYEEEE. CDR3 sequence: CASSSQAASGNTIYF. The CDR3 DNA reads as TGTGCCAGCAGCTCCCAGGCCGCCTCTGGAAACACCATATATTTT.

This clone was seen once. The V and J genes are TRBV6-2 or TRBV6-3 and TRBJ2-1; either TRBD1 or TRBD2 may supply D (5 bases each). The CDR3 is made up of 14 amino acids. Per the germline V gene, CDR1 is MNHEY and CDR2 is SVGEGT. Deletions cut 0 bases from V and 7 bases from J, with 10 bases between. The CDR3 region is CASSYSHGGNEQFF. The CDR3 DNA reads TGTGCCAGCAGTTACTCCCATGGGGGAAATGAGCAGTTCTTC.

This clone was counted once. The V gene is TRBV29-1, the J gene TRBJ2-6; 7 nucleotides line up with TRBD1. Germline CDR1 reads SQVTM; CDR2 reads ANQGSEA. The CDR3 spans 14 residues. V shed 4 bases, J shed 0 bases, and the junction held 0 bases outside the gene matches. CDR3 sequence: CSVGDSSGANVLTF. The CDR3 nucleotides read TGCAGCGTTGGGGACAGCTCTGGGGCCAACGTCCTGACTTTC.

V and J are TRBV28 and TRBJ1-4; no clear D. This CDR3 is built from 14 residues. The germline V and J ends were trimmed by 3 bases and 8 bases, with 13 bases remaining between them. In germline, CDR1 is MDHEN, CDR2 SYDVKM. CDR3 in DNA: TGTGCCAGCAGTTTTGTCGGGGAACGGGAAAAACTGTTTTTT. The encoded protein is CASSFVGEREKLFF.

CDR3 protein: CASFDSGGPGYGYTF. In DNA, the CDR3 is TGTGCCAGCTTCGATTCAGGGGGCCCGGGCTATGGCTACACCTTC. V and J are TRBV6-5 and TRBJ1-2; 8 bases align to TRBD1. The CDR3 consists of 15 residues. After removal of 8 bases from V and 4 bases from J, the junction contained 12 bases not matched to a gene. The germline gives CDR1 MNHEY, CDR2 SVGAGI.

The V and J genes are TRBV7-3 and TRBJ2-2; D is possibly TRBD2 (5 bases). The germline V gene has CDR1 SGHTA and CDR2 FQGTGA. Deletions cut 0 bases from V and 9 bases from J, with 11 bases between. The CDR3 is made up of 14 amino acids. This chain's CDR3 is CASSLTRADRELFF. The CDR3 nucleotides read TGTGCCAGCAGCTTAACGCGGGCAGACCGGGAGCTGTTTTTT.

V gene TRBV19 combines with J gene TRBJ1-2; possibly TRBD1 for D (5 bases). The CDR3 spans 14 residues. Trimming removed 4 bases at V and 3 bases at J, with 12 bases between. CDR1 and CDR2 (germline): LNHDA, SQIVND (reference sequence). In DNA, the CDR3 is TGTGCCAGTAGTACCACTCAGGGTTACTATGGCTACACCTTC. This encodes CASSTTQGYYGYTF. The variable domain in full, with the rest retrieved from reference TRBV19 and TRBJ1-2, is DGGITQSPKYLFRKEGQNVTLSCEQNLNHDAMYWYRQDPGQGLRLIYYSQIVNDFQKGDIAEGYSVSREKKESFPLTVTSAQKNPTAFYLCASSTTQGYYGYTFGSGTRLTVV.

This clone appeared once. This CDR3 is CASSPLSNTGELFF. The CDR3 coding sequence is TGTGCCAGCAGCCCACTGTCGAACACCGGGGAGCTGTTTTTT. This chain links TRBV7-9 with TRBJ2-2; D unresolved. The germline gives CDR1 SEHNR, CDR2 FQNEAQ (reference sequence). V dropped 5 bases and J dropped 0 bases, with 7 bases sitting between them. The length of the CDR3 is 14 residues.

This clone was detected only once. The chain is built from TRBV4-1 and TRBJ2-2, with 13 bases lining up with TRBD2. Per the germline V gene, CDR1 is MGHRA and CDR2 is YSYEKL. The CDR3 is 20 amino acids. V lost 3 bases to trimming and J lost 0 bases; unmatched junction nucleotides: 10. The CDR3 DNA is TGCGCCAGCAGCCAGTTATTGGGACTAGCGGGACCCCCGAACACCGGGGAGCTGTTTTTT. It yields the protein CASSQLLGLAGPPNTGELFF.

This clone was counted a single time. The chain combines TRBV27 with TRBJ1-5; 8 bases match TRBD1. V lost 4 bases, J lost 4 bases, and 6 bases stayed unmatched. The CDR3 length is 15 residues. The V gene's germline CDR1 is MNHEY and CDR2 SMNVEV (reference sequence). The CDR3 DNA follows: TGTGCCAGCAGTTCCCCCGGACAGGGAAATCAGCCCCAGCATTTT. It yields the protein CASSSPGQGNQPQHF.

The CDR3 nucleotides are TGCGCCAGCAGCCAGGGGTACGGGCCCTCCTTCCGGCAGTACGTC. Translated: CASSQGYGPSFRQYV. The rearrangement uses TRBV4-1 and TRBJ2-7; unclear D gene. V lost 3 bases and J 9 bases, leaving 21 bases between the germline ends. The CDR3 totals 15 residues. Germline V lookup: CDR1 MGHRA, CDR2 YSYEKL.

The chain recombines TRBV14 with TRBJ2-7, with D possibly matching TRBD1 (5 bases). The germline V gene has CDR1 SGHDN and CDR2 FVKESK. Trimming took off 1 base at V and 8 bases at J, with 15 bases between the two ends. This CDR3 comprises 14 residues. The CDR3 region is CASSQAGSTGKQYV. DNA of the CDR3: TGTGCCAGCAGCCAAGCAGGGTCGACGGGTAAGCAGTACGTC.

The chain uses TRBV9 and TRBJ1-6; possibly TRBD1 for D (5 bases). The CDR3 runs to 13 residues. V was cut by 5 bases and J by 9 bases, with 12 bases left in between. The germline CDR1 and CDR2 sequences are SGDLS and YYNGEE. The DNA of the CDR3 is TGTGCCAGCAGTCCCGGGGGAAGTTCACCCCTCCACTTT. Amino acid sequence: CASSPGGSSPLHF. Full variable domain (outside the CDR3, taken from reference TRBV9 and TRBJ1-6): DSGVTQTPKHLITATGQRVTLRCSPRSGDLSVYWYQQSLDQGLQFLIQYYNGEERAKGNILERFSAQQFPDLHSELNLSSLELGDSALYFCASSPGGSSPLHFGNGTRLTVT.

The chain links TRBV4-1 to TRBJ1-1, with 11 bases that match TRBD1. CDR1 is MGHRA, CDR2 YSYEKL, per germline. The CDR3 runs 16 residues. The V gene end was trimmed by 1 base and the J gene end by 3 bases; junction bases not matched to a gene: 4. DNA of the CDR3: TGCGCCAGCAGCCAAGGGGACAGGGGGACGGACACTGAAGCTTTCTTT. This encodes CASSQGDRGTDTEAFF.

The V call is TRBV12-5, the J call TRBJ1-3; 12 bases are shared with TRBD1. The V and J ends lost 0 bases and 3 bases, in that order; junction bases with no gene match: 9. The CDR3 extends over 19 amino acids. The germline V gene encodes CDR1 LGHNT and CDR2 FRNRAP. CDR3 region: CASGLVLGDRGRGGNTIYF. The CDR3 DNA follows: TGTGCTAGTGGTTTGGTACTCGGGGACAGGGGGCGAGGTGGAAACACCATATATTTT.

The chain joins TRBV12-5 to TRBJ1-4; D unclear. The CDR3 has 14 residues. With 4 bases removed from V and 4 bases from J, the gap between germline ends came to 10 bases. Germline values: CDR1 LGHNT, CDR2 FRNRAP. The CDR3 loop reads CASGWGEGNEKLFF. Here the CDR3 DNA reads TGTGCTAGTGGTTGGGGAGAAGGTAATGAAAAACTGTTTTTT.

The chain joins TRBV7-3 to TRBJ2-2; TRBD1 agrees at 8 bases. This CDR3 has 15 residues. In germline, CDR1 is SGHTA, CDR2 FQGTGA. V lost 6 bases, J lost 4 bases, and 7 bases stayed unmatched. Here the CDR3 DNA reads TGTGCCAGCAGTCCAGGGGGCTACGTCACCGGGGAGCTGTTTTTT. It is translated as CASSPGGYVTGELFF.

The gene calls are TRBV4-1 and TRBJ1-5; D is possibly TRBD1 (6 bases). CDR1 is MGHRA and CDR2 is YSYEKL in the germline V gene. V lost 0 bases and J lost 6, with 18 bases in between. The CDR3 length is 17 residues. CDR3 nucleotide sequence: TGCGCCAGCAGCCAAGAGGTCCGGGGGCAGGGTGGTCAGCCCCAGCATTTT. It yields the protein CASSQEVRGQGGQPQHF.

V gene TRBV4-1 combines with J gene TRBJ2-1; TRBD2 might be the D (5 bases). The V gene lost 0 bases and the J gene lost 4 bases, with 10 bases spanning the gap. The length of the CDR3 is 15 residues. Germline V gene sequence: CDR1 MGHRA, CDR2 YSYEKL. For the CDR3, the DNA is TGCGCCAGCAGCCAAGATCCCGGCGGGTACAATGAGCAGTTCTTC. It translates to CASSQDPGGYNEQFF.